This is a list of T cell receptor beta chains from one sample in a study of T cells after posttransplantation cyclophosphamide. The method was immunoSEQ multiplex PCR; TCRdb's version includes in-frame clones alone and lacks a portion of them. The repertoire holds about 15,000 clones, roughly 87% seen once, with about 3.3% in the top ten. The sample was PBMCs, taken after an allogeneic stem cell transplant with a calcineurin inhibitor and methotrexate. Receptors were obtained from a male patient aged 45-59 years who received an allogeneic stem cell transplant from an unrelated donor, was CMV-positive, and had chronic GVHD only. Some of the T cells might come from the graft donor. The CDR3 runs from the conserved cysteine through the conserved F or W. A D gene is named only where the DNA matches it firmly. Size tells how often a clone was seen (once, few, many) or the class of an expanded clone, and some rows leave it out.

clone_size	d_call	j_call	v_call	cdr3_nt	cdr3_aa
.	TRBD1	TRBJ2-1	TRBV11-2	TGTGCCAGCAGCATACCACAGGGGATCGACAATGAGCAGTTCTTC	CASSIPQGIDNEQFF
once	TRBD2	TRBJ2-7	TRBV10-3	TGTGCCATCAGTGATCCTACGGGGGGGACGGGCTACGAGCAGTACTTC	CAISDPTGGTGYEQYF
.	.	TRBJ1-2	TRBV6-1	TGTGCCAGCAGTGAAGCAACGGCAGGGGCGTATGGCTACACCTTC	CASSEATAGAYGYTF
.	.	TRBJ2-7	TRBV5-1	TGCGCCAGCAGCCCAGGACAGAACTCCTACGAGCAGTACTTC	CASSPGQNSYEQYF
.	TRBD1	TRBJ1-4	TRBV27	TGTGCCAGCGGACCGACAGGGGGCGAAAAACTGTTTTTT	CASGPTGGEKLFF
.	TRBD1	TRBJ1-2	TRBV11-2	TGTGCCAGCAGCTTAGATGGGGACAGCGTCTATGGCTACACCTTC	CASSLDGDSVYGYTF
.	.	TRBJ1-1	TRBV6-6	TGTGCCAGCAGCAGAAAACAGAACACTGAAGCTTTCTTT	CASSRKQNTEAFF
few	.	TRBJ2-1	TRBV6-5	TGTGCCAGCAGTTACGAGGCGGACTCCTACAATGAGCAGTTCTTC	CASSYEADSYNEQFF
once	TRBD2	TRBJ2-1	TRBV7-3	TGTGCCAGCAGCTTAATCGGCGGGAGCGCCTACAATGAGCAGTTCTTC	CASSLIGGSAYNEQFF
.	.	TRBJ1-4	TRBV5-1	TGCGCCAGCAGCTCCCTTGCAACTAATGAAAAACTGTTTTTT	CASSSLATNEKLFF
.	.	TRBJ2-7	TRBV7-9	TGTGCCAGCAGCCCTCAGGGGGGCGAGCAGTACTTC	CASSPQGGEQYF
.	.	TRBJ2-5	TRBV6-1	TGTGCCGTACGGGGTATGGGGGAGACCCAGTACTTC	CAVRGMGETQYF
.	.	TRBJ1-2	TRBV5-4	TGTGCCTCCACCGGAGGGCGGGGCGCCTTTGGCTACACCTTC	CASTGGRGAFGYTF
few	TRBD2	TRBJ2-1	TRBV2	TGTGCCAGCAGTTACGGGGGGGTAGCCGGGGGTGAGCAGTTCTTC	CASSYGGVAGGEQFF
.	.	TRBJ1-6	TRBV27	TGTGCCAGCAGTTTACAGGGCTTCAATTCACCCCTCCACTTT	CASSLQGFNSPLHF
few	.	TRBJ1-1	TRBV28	TGTGCCAGCAGTTTCAGCGCGGGACACACTGAAGCTTTCTTT	CASSFSAGHTEAFF
.	.	TRBJ2-1	TRBV27	TGTGCCAGCACCCGAGAGGGGGTAGCCTACAATGAGCAGTTCTTC	CASTREGVAYNEQFF
.	TRBD1	TRBJ2-2	TRBV6-1	TGTGCCAGCAGCCAGGACAGGGGGCACCACGGGGAGCTGTTTTTT	CASSQDRGHHGELFF
once	.	TRBJ1-2	TRBV4-1	TGCGCCAGCAGCCCCGACTTTAACTATGGCTACACCTTC	CASSPDFNYGYTF
.	.	TRBJ1-4	TRBV7-9	TGTGCCAGCAGCTTAGTCGGGGGAGGGAATGAAAAACTGTTTTTT	CASSLVGGGNEKLFF
few	TRBD2	TRBJ2-3	TRBV19	TGTGCCAGTAACTCGGGACTAGCGGGCACAGATACGCAGTATTTT	CASNSGLAGTDTQYF
.	.	TRBJ2-4	TRBV19	TGTGCCACCTCAGGGGTGGGAAACATTCAGTACTTC	CATSGVGNIQYF
once	TRBD1	TRBJ2-5	TRBV7-8	TGTGCCAGCAGCCCGGGACAGAGAAAAGAGACCCAGTACTTC	CASSPGQRKETQYF
.	TRBD1	TRBJ2-2	TRBV2	TGTGCCAGCCGACAGGGTACGAACACCGGGGAGCTGTTTTTT	CASRQGTNTGELFF
.	TRBD1	TRBJ2-1	TRBV11-2	TGTGCCAGCAGTCTAAATGACAGGGGATCCCACAATGAGCAGTTCTTC	CASSLNDRGSHNEQFF
.	TRBD1	TRBJ2-3	TRBV4-3	TGCGCCAGCAGCCAAGAGTTGGGGACAGTTAGCACAGATACGCAGTATTTT	CASSQELGTVSTDTQYF
.	TRBD2	TRBJ2-7	TRBV6-1	TGTGCCAGCAGTGAATTGGGGGGGGAGCAGTACTTC	CASSELGGEQYF
.	TRBD1	TRBJ2-7	TRBV4-1	TGCGCCAGCAGCCAAGACAGGGGGTACGAGCAGTACTTC	CASSQDRGYEQYF
.	TRBD2	TRBJ2-2	TRBV9	TGTGCCAGCAGCGCAACTAGCGGTACGAACACCGGGGAGCTGTTTTTT	CASSATSGTNTGELFF